This TCR beta chain was identified in a study of blood T cell repertoires in COVID-19. Study-wide background: In each case, the material was cDNA or gDNA derived from T cells, B-cell-depleted T cells, or PBMCs.

This study enrolled people aged about 18 to 100 from about two dozen US geographic areas. Participants were placed into cohorts based on the clinical history they reported. The CDR3 is made up of 13 amino acids. Looked up from germline, CDR1 is LNHDA and CDR2 is SQIVND (reference sequence). V gave up 5 bases and J gave up 6 bases; unmatched junction bases: 6. As originally analysed: From reference gene primer amplification, estimates of nucleated cell counts were derived. The method was immunoSEQ multiplex PCR; TCRdb's version includes in-frame clones alone and lacks a portion of them. That table is the source of V, J and clone size, and D and trimming were worked out from the DNA. The data contain almost 500,000 clones, about 88% of them singletons.

This receptor was taken from a woman aged 55-75 years who had recovered from COVID-19. The sample taken for sequencing was PBMCs or T cells enriched from blood (not recorded which). The genes are TRBV19 and TRBJ1-2, with 7 positions matching TRBD1. The CDR3 sequence: CASSPTGFDGYTF. The CDR3 DNA reads as TGTGCCAGTAGTCCGACAGGGTTCGATGGCTACACCTTC.